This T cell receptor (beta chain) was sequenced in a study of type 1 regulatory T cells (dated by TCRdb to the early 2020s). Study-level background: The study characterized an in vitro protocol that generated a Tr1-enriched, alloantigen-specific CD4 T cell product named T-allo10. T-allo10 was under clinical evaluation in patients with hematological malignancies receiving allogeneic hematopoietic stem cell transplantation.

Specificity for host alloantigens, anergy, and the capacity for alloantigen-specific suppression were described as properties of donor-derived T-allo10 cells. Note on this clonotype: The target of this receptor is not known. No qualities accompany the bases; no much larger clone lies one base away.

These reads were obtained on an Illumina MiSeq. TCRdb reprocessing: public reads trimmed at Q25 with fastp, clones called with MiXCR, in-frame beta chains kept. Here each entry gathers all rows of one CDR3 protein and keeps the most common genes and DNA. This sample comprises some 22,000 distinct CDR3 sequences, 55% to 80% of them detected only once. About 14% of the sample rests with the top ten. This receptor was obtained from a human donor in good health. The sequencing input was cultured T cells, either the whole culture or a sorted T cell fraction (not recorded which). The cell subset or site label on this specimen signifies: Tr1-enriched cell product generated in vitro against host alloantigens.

The CDR3 protein is CASSLNRGDGYTF. Read as DNA, the sequence is TGTGCCAGCAGCTTAAACAGGGGTGATGGCTACACCTTC. The chain links TRBV7-2 with TRBJ1-2; 7 of the junction bases match TRBD1. The CDR3, from cysteine to phenylalanine, totals 13 residues. The entry retains the CDR3 DNA only, 39 bases that are in frame from base 1. Here V drops 2 bases and J drops 6 bases, and the junction holds 3 bases not matched to any gene. In the germline V gene, CDR1 corresponds to SGHTA and CDR2 to FQGNSA.